The next 23 T cell receptor beta chains were all read from a single sample in a study of CD4 T cells in relation to SARS-CoV-2 and coronaviruses. Antigens of these TCRs are unknown. Before the COVID-19 pandemic, during about 2010-2018, CD4+ T cells were taken from unexposed donors. After roughly 9 days of culture, CD4+ T cells were isolated. Produced via immunoSEQ multiplex PCR; TCRdb's table is partial and in-frame only. This sample carries roughly 20,000 clones, over 65% of them seen once, and the ten largest clones take around 30%. Sample: CD4+ T cells from PBMCs, cultured in vitro. The receptors shown here come from a human donor in good health.

This chain connects TRBV10-3 to TRBJ2-7, with D possibly matching TRBD2 (6 bases). This CDR3 comprises 13 residues. V shed 0 bases and J shed 6 bases, with 9 bases lying between them. Germline V gene data show CDR1 as ENHRY and CDR2 as SYGVKD. The CDR3 coding sequence is TGTGCCATCAGTGAGTCGGAGGGGATCGAGCAGTACTTC. It encodes CAISESEGIEQYF.

The chain uses TRBV3-1 (or the pseudogene TRBV3-2) and TRBJ1-1; 7 bases fit TRBD1. CDR1 and CDR2 (germline): LGHDT, YNNKEL (reference sequence). V shed 4 bases and J 2 bases; nucleotides not matched to a gene: 4. The length of the CDR3 is 14 residues. CDR3 coding DNA: TGTGCCAGCAGCCTACGGACAGGTAACACTGAAGCTTTCTTT. Encoded protein: CASSLRTGNTEAFF.

The chain employs TRBV5-4 and TRBJ2-1; no clear D. The CDR3 has 16 residues. CDR1 and CDR2 from the germline V gene are SGHNT and YYREEE (reference sequence). Trimming pared 4 bases from V and 5 bases from J, leaving 19 bases between. The CDR3 DNA reads TGTGCCAGCAGCCCCTCCGCCCAGCGCCTAAACAATGAGCAGTTCTTC. This translates into CASSPSAQRLNNEQFF. Full variable domain (rest looked up from reference TRBV5-4 and TRBJ2-1): ETGVTQSPTHLIKTRGQQVTLRCSSQSGHNTVSWYQQALGQGPQFIFQYYREEENGRGNFPPRFSGLQFPNYSSELNVNALELDDSALYLCASSPSAQRLNNEQFFGPGTRLTVL.

This clone was detected only once. V usage is TRBV7-3 and J usage is TRBJ2-1; TRBD1 might be the D (8 bases). Trimming took off 5 bases at V and 4 bases at J, with 15 bases between the two ends. CDR3 length: 15 amino acids. Germline V gene sequence: CDR1 SGHTA, CDR2 FQGTGA. CDR3 loop: CASSQGASGYNEQFF. The CDR3 bases are TGTGCCAGCAGCCAGGGGGCTAGCGGATACAATGAGCAGTTCTTC.

The table lists this clone with a few counts. J is TRBJ2-1 and V is TRBV18; a possible D gene is TRBD2 (5 bases). The CDR3 is 18 amino acids. Trimming took off 3 bases at V and 4 bases at J, with 22 bases between the two ends. In germline, CDR1 is KGHSH, CDR2 LQKENI. The chain's CDR3 is CASSPASSGGSFYNEQFF. The DNA of the CDR3 is TGTGCCAGCTCACCCGCATCGTCAGGCGGGTCGTTTTACAATGAGCAGTTCTTC.

The table lists this clone with a few counts. V and J are TRBV19 and TRBJ2-2; weak D call: TRBD2 (5 bases). Deletions cut 6 bases from V and 6 bases from J, with 14 bases between. CDR3 length equals 14 residues. From germline, CDR1 is LNHDA and CDR2 SQIVND (reference sequence). The CDR3 bases are TGTGCCAGTAGGCCTAGCAGCGTCGCCGGGGAGCTGTTTTTT. Amino acid sequence: CASRPSSVAGELFF. The full variable domain, in which reference TRBV19 and TRBJ2-2 provide the parts outside the CDR3, is DGGITQSPKYLFRKEGQNVTLSCEQNLNHDAMYWYRQDPGQGLRLIYYSQIVNDFQKGDIAEGYSVSREKKESFPLTVTSAQKNPTAFYLCASRPSSVAGELFFGEGSRLTVL.

This clone was seen a handful of times. This chain uses TRBV3-1 (or the pseudogene TRBV3-2) with TRBJ2-7; 9 nucleotides line up with TRBD2. V shed 1 base and J 6 bases; nucleotides not matched to a gene: 13. The CDR3 length is 17 residues. From germline, CDR1 is LGHDT and CDR2 YNNKEL (reference sequence). The CDR3 loop is CASSQGGSGSFGREQYF. CDR3 in DNA: TGTGCCAGCAGCCAAGGTGGTAGCGGGAGTTTCGGACGCGAGCAGTACTTC.

This rearrangement joins TRBV27 to TRBJ2-7, with 10 bases lining up with TRBD1. There are 17 residues in the CDR3. Losses at the gene ends were 2 bases for V and 0 bases for J; bases not matched to a gene: 7. Germline V lookup: CDR1 MNHEY, CDR2 SMNVEV (reference sequence). The CDR3 reads CASSLNIRTGGSYEQYF. CDR3 bases: TGTGCCAGCAGTTTAAACATACGGACAGGGGGCTCCTACGAGCAGTACTTC.

This clone has more than one count but fewer than ten. The chain recombines TRBV7-9 with TRBJ2-5; no firm D call. Germline V gene data show CDR1 as SEHNR and CDR2 as FQNEAQ (reference sequence). The CDR3 has 12 amino acids. The germline V and J ends were trimmed by 7 bases and 3 bases, with 9 bases remaining between them. In DNA form, the CDR3 reads TGTGCCAGCACCTTCCATGAAGAGACCCAGTACTTC. This encodes CASTFHEETQYF.

In this sample, this clone turned up a few times. The rearrangement links TRBV5-1 to TRBJ1-1, with D uncertain. Between the trimmed V and J ends, which lost 0 bases and 0 bases, there was a span of 18 bases. The CDR3 has 18 residues. The germline gives CDR1 SGHRS, CDR2 YFSETQ. The CDR3 loop is CASSLVAGWGSMNTEAFF. CDR3 bases: TGCGCCAGCAGCTTGGTGGCAGGATGGGGTTCCATGAACACTGAAGCTTTCTTT. The variable domain in full, with the rest retrieved from reference TRBV5-1 and TRBJ1-1, is KAGVTQTPRYLIKTRGQQVTLSCSPISGHRSVSWYQQTPGQGLQFLFEYFSETQRNKGNFPGRFSGRQFSNSRSEMNVSTLELGDSALYLCASSLVAGWGSMNTEAFFGQGTRLTVV.

V is TRBV4-2 and J is TRBJ2-7; 7 nucleotides line up with TRBD1. V dropped 0 bases and J dropped 3; count of bases not matched to a gene: 8. CDR1 LGHNA and CDR2 YNFKEQ come from the germline V gene. The CDR3 loop spans 16 amino acids. CDR3 DNA sequence: TGTGCCAGCAGCCAAGAGGAGACGGGACAGCTCTACGAGCAGTACTTC. It specifies CASSQEETGQLYEQYF.

The V and J genes are TRBV7-8 and TRBJ1-5; D gene uncertain. From germline, CDR1 is SGHVS and CDR2 FQNEAQ. This CDR3 comprises 15 residues. V dropped 1 base and J dropped 2 bases, with 9 bases sitting between them. CDR3 bases: TGTGCCAGCAGCTTAGGGCGGGCTGGCAATCAGCCCCAGCATTTT. As protein: CASSLGRAGNQPQHF. Using reference TRBV7-8 and TRBJ1-5 for the parts outside the CDR3, the full variable domain is GAGVSQSPRYKVAKRGQDVALRCDPISGHVSLFWYQQALGQGPEFLTYFQNEAQLDKSGLPSDRFFAERPEGSVSTLKIQRTQQEDSAVYLCASSLGRAGNQPQHFGDGTRLSIL.

The chain combines TRBV5-4 with TRBJ2-5; 9 bases are a match to TRBD1. CDR3 length equals 16 residues. Trimming at V came to 7 bases and at J to 7 bases, leaving 17 bases not matched to a gene. Germline V CDR1 and CDR2: SGHNT, YYREEE (reference sequence). The CDR3 DNA reads TGTGCCAGCTCGTGGCCCGGACAGGGGACGTCGGGGACCCAGTACTTC. Amino acids: CASSWPGQGTSGTQYF.

V usage is TRBV6-6 and J usage is TRBJ1-1; no clear D gene. Germline V gives CDR1 MNHNY, CDR2 SVGAGI (reference sequence). V shed 5 bases and J shed 0 bases, with 7 bases lying between them. The CDR3 is made up of 13 amino acids. DNA of the CDR3: TGTGCCAGCAGTCCTGCAATGAACACTGAAGCTTTCTTT. Translated: CASSPAMNTEAFF.

The chain employs TRBV4-1 and TRBJ2-5; the D call may be TRBD1 or TRBD2 (5 bases each). CDR1 is MGHRA and CDR2 is YSYEKL in the germline V gene. V was shortened by 2 bases and J by 5 bases, with 15 bases between the two germline ends. This CDR3 is built from 15 residues. CDR3 coding DNA: TGCGCCAGCAGCCAACATCCGACGGGGCGGGAGACCCAGTACTTC. It translates to CASSQHPTGRETQYF.

The chain is built from TRBV19 and TRBJ2-7, with 11 bases lining up with TRBD1. The CDR3 is made up of 16 amino acids. Per germline, CDR1 LNHDA and CDR2 SQIVND (reference sequence). Trimming at V came to 5 bases and at J to 3 bases, leaving 9 bases not matched to a gene. In nucleotides, the CDR3 is TGTGCCAGTAGTCTCAAAACGGGACAGGGGGGCTACGAGCAGTACTTC. The encoded protein is CASSLKTGQGGYEQYF.

This clone was observed a handful of times. The chain combines TRBV5-6 with TRBJ2-5; D uncertain. The CDR3 length is 13 residues. Per the germline V gene, CDR1 is SGHDT and CDR2 is YYEEEE. Deletions cut 1 base from V and 5 bases from J, with 9 bases between. CDR3 region: CASSLRTRETQYF. The CDR3 DNA is TGTGCCAGCAGCTTGAGGACGCGGGAGACCCAGTACTTC.

The chain couples TRBV4-1 to TRBJ2-5, with D unresolved. V lost 0 bases and J 4 bases, leaving 15 bases between the germline ends. The length of the CDR3 is 16 residues. Germline V gene lookup returns CDR1 MGHRA and CDR2 YSYEKL. The CDR3 is CASSQESFGSRETQYF. Here the CDR3 DNA reads TGCGCCAGCAGCCAAGAATCCTTCGGGTCGCGAGAGACCCAGTACTTC.

This clone was counted once. The chain links TRBV10-3 to TRBJ1-5, with TRBD1 identical over 8 bases. V lost 6 bases, J lost 0 bases, and 7 bases stayed unmatched. The CDR3 length is 16 residues. Germline CDR1 and CDR2: ENHRY and SYGVKD. Written as DNA, the CDR3 is TGTGCCATCAGCGGGGGGACAGGCTATAGCAATCAGCCCCAGCATTTT. Its translation: CAISGGTGYSNQPQHF.

The rearrangement uses TRBV5-4 and TRBJ2-1; tentatively, D is TRBD1 or TRBD2 (6 bases each). Germline CDR1 is SGHNT and CDR2 is YYREEE (reference sequence). This CDR3 is built from 16 residues. With 7 bases removed from V and 4 bases from J, the gap between germline ends came to 21 bases. The CDR3 region has the DNA TGTGCCAGCGCGCGGGAAGGGGGTAGTTGGTACAATGAGCAGTTCTTC. It is translated as CASAREGGSWYNEQFF.

This clone was seen more than once but under ten times. V gene TRBV18 combines with J gene TRBJ1-1; TRBD1 aligns across 9 bases. V shed 4 bases, J shed 1 base, and the junction held 16 bases outside the gene matches. Germline CDR1 and CDR2: KGHSH and LQKENI. The CDR3 covers 19 residues. The CDR3 DNA reads as TGTGCCAGCTCACTAAACGACAGGGGGGGACTTTATTCGAACACTGAAGCTTTCTTT. This encodes CASSLNDRGGLYSNTEAFF. Drawing the rest from reference TRBV18 and TRBJ1-1, the complete variable domain is NAGVMQNPRHLVRRRGQEARLRCSPMKGHSHVYWYRQLPEEGLKFMVYLQKENIIDESGMPKERFSAEFPKEGPSILRIQQVVRGDSAAYFCASSLNDRGGLYSNTEAFFGQGTRLTVV.

The genes are TRBV18 and TRBJ2-2, with unresolved D. This CDR3 is built from 14 residues. Germline V gene lookup returns CDR1 KGHSH and CDR2 LQKENI. Trimming stripped 2 bases from V and 4 bases from J, with 8 bases between. The CDR3 loop reads CASSPASPTGELFF. CDR3 DNA sequence: TGTGCCAGCTCACCAGCGTCGCCCACCGGGGAGCTGTTTTTT.

V usage is TRBV7-9 and J usage is TRBJ2-7, with D hard to call. This CDR3 has 13 amino acids. Germline CDR1 reads SEHNR; CDR2 reads FQNEAQ (reference sequence). The V and J ends lost 1 base and 6 bases respectively, with 10 bases between them. CDR3 nucleotide sequence: TGTGCCAGCAGCTTAGAGTTGTCGGGCGAGCAGTACTTC. It yields the protein CASSLELSGEQYF. Looking up the rest from reference TRBV7-9 and TRBJ2-7 gives the full variable domain: DTGVSQNPRHKITKRGQNVTFRCDPISEHNRLYWYRQTLGQGPEFLTYFQNEAQLEKSRLLSDRFSAERPKGSFSTLEIQRTEQGDSAMYLCASSLELSGEQYFGPGTRLTVT.